The 32 T cell receptor beta chains below all came from one sample that was sequenced in a study of cytomegalovirus exposure and HLA in healthy donors. 60 Vbeta and 13 Jbeta primers were used in PCR. Clones were read by immunoSEQ multiplex PCR, and TCRdb kept only the in-frame ones, dropping some. The sample includes 150,000 to 200,000 clones, 78% of them seen just once. Sequencing was performed on PBMCs. Receptors were obtained from a male donor in good health and CMV-seronegative.

This sequence joins TRBV10-3 and TRBJ2-2; D is perhaps TRBD2 (5 bases). Looked up from germline, CDR1 is ENHRY and CDR2 is SYGVKD. This CDR3 spans 19 amino acids. Deletions cut 5 bases from V and 5 bases from J, with 27 bases between. The chain's CDR3 is CAISPRLGDSGSRTGELFF. DNA for the CDR3: TGTGCCATCAGTCCCCGGCTGGGAGATAGTGGGAGTCGGACCGGGGAGCTGTTTTTT.

The chain is built from TRBV5-4 and TRBJ2-3, with a possible D match to TRBD1 (6 bases). V lost 4 bases and J lost 4, with 10 bases in between. This CDR3 has 13 amino acids. Looked up from germline, CDR1 is SGHNT and CDR2 is YYREEE (reference sequence). The CDR3 is CASSVPGADTQYF. DNA of the CDR3: TGTGCCAGCAGCGTCCCAGGGGCAGATACGCAGTATTTT.

The V and J genes are TRBV5-4 and TRBJ2-5, with 11 bases identical to TRBD2. The germline CDR1 and CDR2 sequences are SGHNT and YYREEE (reference sequence). The CDR3 is 17 residues long. V shed 4 bases and J 5 bases; nucleotides not matched to a gene: 13. The chain's CDR3 is CASSPGVAGGLGETQYF. The CDR3 coding sequence is TGTGCCAGCAGCCCGGGGGTAGCGGGAGGGCTTGGGGAGACCCAGTACTTC.

The chain is built from TRBV7-9 and TRBJ2-5; TRBD2 might be the D (5 bases). CDR3 length: 14 residues. Trimming left V 4 bases short and J 3 bases short, with 12 bases between. Germline CDR1 is SEHNR and CDR2 is FQNEAQ (reference sequence). CDR3 protein: CASSWTDTKETQYF. The DNA of the CDR3 is TGTGCCAGCAGCTGGACTGACACGAAAGAGACCCAGTACTTC.

The chain is built from TRBV7-2 and TRBJ1-5, with 10 bases lining up with TRBD1. Trimming removed 5 bases from V and 5 bases from J; junction bases left unmatched: 3. Germline CDR1 SGHTA, CDR2 FQGNSA. CDR3 length: 14 residues. The CDR3 nucleotides read TGTGCCAGCAGCGTAGGGACAGGGGATCAGCCCCAGCATTTT. Amino acids: CASSVGTGDQPQHF.

The chain uses TRBV7-2 and TRBJ2-3; 9 nucleotides align to TRBD2. This CDR3 is built from 16 residues. V shed 1 base, J shed 3 bases, and the junction held 5 bases outside the gene matches. Germline V lookup: CDR1 SGHTA, CDR2 FQGNSA. The CDR3 DNA reads as TGTGCCAGCAGCTTAGGTGCGGGGGGGCCGACAGATACGCAGTATTTT. Its protein is CASSLGAGGPTDTQYF.

The rearrangement uses TRBV7-2 and TRBJ1-4; 10 nucleotides line up with TRBD1. J was trimmed by 4 bases and V by 5 bases; bases with no gene match: 13. CDR3 length equals 18 residues. Germline CDR1 is SGHTA and CDR2 is FQGNSA. CDR3 loop: CASSPGDRGRGVNEKLFF. The CDR3 coding sequence is TGTGCCAGCAGCCCGGGGGACAGGGGAAGGGGGGTTAATGAAAAACTGTTTTTT.

The chain combines TRBV15 with TRBJ1-1; 7 positions agree with TRBD1. This CDR3 has 14 residues. The germline V gene has CDR1 LNHNV and CDR2 YYDKDF (reference sequence). The junction had 7 bases not matched to a gene; V was cut back by 5 bases and J by 4 bases. CDR3 sequence: CATSGYPGGTEAFF. The CDR3 DNA is TGTGCCACCAGCGGGTATCCAGGGGGCACTGAAGCTTTCTTT.

The V call is TRBV30, the J call TRBJ2-1, with 11 positions matching TRBD2. The CDR3 is 17 residues long. The J segment lost 6 bases and the V segment lost 8 bases, leaving 18 bases of the junction unmatched. Germline V gives CDR1 GTSNPN, CDR2 SVGIG (reference sequence). The CDR3, as DNA: TGTGCCGGCGCCGGGACTAGCGGAAATATATTATCCAATGAGCAGTTCTTC. Protein: CAGAGTSGNILSNEQFF.

This sequence joins TRBV28 and TRBJ1-4; 7 positions agree with TRBD1. Trimming took 5 bases from V and 8 from J; bases not matched to a gene: 11. CDR1 is MDHEN, CDR2 SYDVKM, per germline. The CDR3 spans 15 residues. CDR3 protein: CASSRQGSFGEKLFF. CDR3 DNA: TGTGCCAGCAGTCGACAGGGTTCATTTGGAGAAAAACTGTTTTTT. The full variable domain, completed using reference TRBV28 and TRBJ1-4, is DVKVTQSSRYLVKRTGEKVFLECVQDMDHENMFWYRQDPGLGLRLIYFSYDVKMKEKGDIPEGYSVSREKKERFSLILESASTNQTSMYLCASSRQGSFGEKLFFGSGTQLSVL.

V and J are TRBV7-8 and TRBJ2-2; 11 bases agree with TRBD2. Unmatched junction bases numbered 1, after V lost 3 bases and J lost 7 bases. The germline V gene has CDR1 SGHVS and CDR2 FQNEAQ. The CDR3 totals 14 residues. The CDR3 DNA is TGTGCCAGCAGCTTTAGCGGGGGGGGCGGGGAGCTGTTTTTT. Encoded protein: CASSFSGGGGELFF.

Of note for this clone: The same CDR3 can be traced to other DNA sequences in this sample. V and J are TRBV2 and TRBJ2-7; tentatively, D is TRBD2 (6 bases). Deletions cut 6 bases from V and 4 bases from J, with 10 bases between. Germline loops: CDR1 SNHLY, CDR2 FYNNEI. The CDR3 is made up of 12 amino acids. The CDR3 region has the DNA TGTGCCAGCAGCGTCGGGGGTTACGAGCAGTACTTC. This codes for CASSVGGYEQYF.

The chain couples TRBV10-3 to TRBJ2-4; 11 bases align to TRBD2. With 0 bases clipped from V and 0 bases from J, the junction kept 7 bases outside the gene matches. The CDR3 extends over 19 amino acids. CDR1 and CDR2 from the germline V gene are ENHRY and SYGVKD. In nucleotides, the CDR3 is TGTGCCATCAGTGAGTCGACTAGCGGGACTTCTGTAGCCAAAAACATTCAGTACTTC. Translation: CAISESTSGTSVAKNIQYF.

This clone was counted once. CDR3 coding DNA: TGTGCTAGTGGTTTGGTACAGGGACCCTACGAGCAGTACTTC. It is translated as CASGLVQGPYEQYF. The V call is TRBV12-5, the J call TRBJ2-7; the D gene is possibly TRBD1 (6 bases). The CDR3 runs to 14 residues. The germline V gene encodes CDR1 LGHNT and CDR2 FRNRAP. Trimming cost V 0 bases and J 2 bases, with 8 bases left between them.

The chain has TRBV29-1 and TRBJ1-2; D is ambiguous. In germline, CDR1 is SQVTM, CDR2 ANQGSEA. This CDR3 is 13 amino acids long. Trimming stripped 5 bases from V and 1 base from J, with 11 bases between. CDR3 DNA: TGCAGCGTTAAGGCGGATGTTAACTATGGCTACACCTTC. This translates into CSVKADVNYGYTF.

Written as DNA, the CDR3 is TGCGCCAGCAGCGGCCTGGGGGCTGTTAATGAAAAACTGTTTTTT. Amino acids: CASSGLGAVNEKLFF. This sequence joins TRBV5-1 and TRBJ1-4; possible D gene TRBD1, 6 bases. CDR3 length: 15 amino acids. Looked up from germline, CDR1 is SGHRS and CDR2 is YFSETQ. Trimming stripped 4 bases from V and 4 bases from J, with 14 bases between.

The chain joins TRBV4-2 to TRBJ2-2; D is unresolved. The V gene's germline CDR1 is LGHNA and CDR2 YNFKEQ. CDR3 length: 16 residues. The V gene lost 0 bases and the J gene lost 3 bases, with 11 bases spanning the gap. The CDR3 DNA sequence: TGTGCCAGCAGCCAAGATTCGGAACGGGACACCGGGGAGCTGTTTTTT. Residues: CASSQDSERDTGELFF.

DNA of the CDR3: TGTGCCATCAGTGAGTTAGGAGACACCGGGGAGCTGTTTTTT. This codes for CAISELGDTGELFF. The genes are TRBV10-3 and TRBJ2-2; D call uncertain. Per germline, CDR1 ENHRY and CDR2 SYGVKD. The CDR3 is made up of 14 amino acids. V was cut by 1 base and J by 3 bases, with 6 bases left in between.

This chain joins TRBV4-3 and TRBJ1-4, with TRBD1 matching over 11 bases. Germline V lookup: CDR1 LGHNA, CDR2 YSLEER. The V gene end was trimmed by 1 base and the J gene end by 7 bases; junction bases not matched to a gene: 8. The CDR3 has 17 amino acids. Here the CDR3 reads CASSQGTGGGRGEKLFF. As DNA, the CDR3 is TGCGCCAGCAGCCAAGGGACAGGGGGCGGTCGCGGTGAAAAACTGTTTTTT.

The J gene is TRBJ1-1, the V gene TRBV6-1, with D possibly TRBD1 on 6 matching bases. V gave up 6 bases and J gave up 5 bases, with 19 bases separating them. CDR3 length: 15 residues. Germline CDR1 and CDR2: MNHNS and SASEGT. This chain's CDR3 is CASRRDRGGPTEAFF. As DNA, the CDR3 is TGTGCCAGCAGACGAGATAGGGGGGGGCCAACTGAAGCTTTCTTT.

The rearrangement links TRBV6-5 to TRBJ1-5, with TRBD1 matching over 12 bases. CDR3 length equals 13 residues. V was clipped by 8 bases and J by 9 bases; unmatched bases: 5. Germline-derived CDR1 and CDR2 are MNHEY and SVGAGI. The DNA for the CDR3 is TGTGCCAGCCGTGGGACAGGGGGCACGCCCCAGCATTTT. Translating it yields CASRGTGGTPQHF.

The V call is TRBV27, the J call TRBJ2-2, with 8 nucleotides matching TRBD2. CDR1 is MNHEY, CDR2 SMNVEV, per germline (reference sequence). V lost 6 bases, J lost 4 bases, and 7 bases stayed unmatched. The CDR3 is 15 residues long. This CDR3 reads CASRPGTRSTGELFF. The DNA of the CDR3 is TGTGCCAGCAGACCCGGGACTAGAAGCACCGGGGAGCTGTTTTTT.

The chain carries TRBV4-3 and TRBJ2-5; 7 nucleotides line up with TRBD2. The J call is doubtful: the DNA matches TRBJ2-7 better. Germline-derived CDR1 and CDR2 are LGHNA and YSLEER. CDR3 length: 13 residues. This CDR3 reads CASSRTRNHEQYF. The CDR3 bases are TGCGCCAGCAGTCGGACTAGGAATCACGAGCAGTACTTC.

The chain combines TRBV10-3 with TRBJ1-2; 7 nucleotides agree with TRBD1. This CDR3 has 15 amino acids. V gave up 0 bases and J gave up 1 base; unmatched junction bases: 2. The germline CDR1 and CDR2 sequences are ENHRY and SYGVKD. This CDR3 is CAISESTGINYGYTF. In nucleotides, the CDR3 is TGTGCCATCAGTGAGTCGACAGGGATTAACTATGGCTACACCTTC.

The J gene is TRBJ1-2, the V gene TRBV2, with no clear D. The CDR3 has 16 amino acids. Germline CDR1 and CDR2: SNHLY and FYNNEI. V gave up 5 bases and J gave up 3 bases, with 19 bases separating them. CDR3: CASSLTEDRFHYGYTF. The CDR3 coding sequence is TGTGCCAGCAGTCTAACCGAGGATCGGTTCCACTATGGCTACACCTTC.

The CDR3 protein is CASSLSLGTGGGQPQHF. CDR3 coding DNA: TGTGCCAGCAGTTTATCTCTTGGGACAGGGGGCGGTCAGCCCCAGCATTTT. The chain uses TRBV28 and TRBJ1-5; TRBD1 aligns across 12 bases. CDR1 is MDHEN and CDR2 is SYDVKM in the germline V gene. Unmatched junction bases numbered 7, after V lost 1 base and J lost 6 bases. The CDR3 sequence is 17 residues long.

The chain joins TRBV9 to TRBJ2-7; 8 nucleotides align to TRBD1. V gave up 2 bases and J gave up 3 bases; unmatched junction bases: 10. Germline values: CDR1 SGDLS, CDR2 YYNGEE. CDR3 length: 16 residues. In nucleotides, the CDR3 is TGTGCCAGCAGCGTTGGGGGAGACAGGGGAATCTACGAGCAGTACTTC. It specifies CASSVGGDRGIYEQYF. Drawing the rest from reference TRBV9 and TRBJ2-7, the complete variable domain is DSGVTQTPKHLITATGQRVTLRCSPRSGDLSVYWYQQSLDQGLQFLIQYYNGEERAKGNILERFSAQQFPDLHSELNLSSLELGDSALYFCASSVGGDRGIYEQYFGPGTRLTVT.

The chain has TRBV28 and TRBJ2-3; 11 bases agree with TRBD2. Trimming took 4 bases from V and 5 from J; bases not matched to a gene: 14. The CDR3 contains 18 residues. Germline-derived CDR1 and CDR2 are MDHEN and SYDVKM. The CDR3 loop reads CASSSLLAGEGARDTQYF. CDR3 in DNA: TGTGCCAGCAGTTCCCTACTAGCGGGAGAGGGGGCGAGAGATACGCAGTATTTT.

V is TRBV28 and J is TRBJ1-1; a weak D match, TRBD1 (5 bases). The CDR3 extends over 15 amino acids. Deletions cut 5 bases from V and 1 base from J, with 14 bases between. Germline V CDR1 and CDR2: MDHEN, SYDVKM. CDR3 sequence reads: CASSLDLGQNTEAFF. The CDR3 DNA reads as TGTGCCAGCAGTCTCGACCTTGGACAGAACACTGAAGCTTTCTTT. The complete variable domain, with remaining parts taken from reference TRBV28 and TRBJ1-1, reads DVKVTQSSRYLVKRTGEKVFLECVQDMDHENMFWYRQDPGLGLRLIYFSYDVKMKEKGDIPEGYSVSREKKERFSLILESASTNQTSMYLCASSLDLGQNTEAFFGQGTRLTVV.

This clone was counted once. This rearrangement joins TRBV7-2 to TRBJ1-5; D uncertain. Trimming removed 1 base at V and 7 bases at J, with 5 bases between. The CDR3 has 12 residues. Germline V gives CDR1 SGHTA, CDR2 FQGNSA. The CDR3 DNA sequence: TGTGCCAGCAGCTTAGACGGGCAGCCCCAGCATTTT. It yields the protein CASSLDGQPQHF. The full variable domain, its missing parts supplied by reference TRBV7-2 and TRBJ1-5, is GAGVSQSPSNKVTEKGKDVELRCDPISGHTALYWYRQSLGQGLEFLIYFQGNSAPDKSGLPSDRFSAERTGGSVSTLTIQRTQQEDSAVYLCASSLDGQPQHFGDGTRLSIL.

CDR3 sequence: CASSSLASLNEQFF. The CDR3 DNA sequence: TGTGCCAGCAGCTCTCTAGCCTCGTTGAATGAGCAGTTCTTC. This chain uses TRBV11-2 with TRBJ2-1; tentatively, D is TRBD2 (5 bases). This CDR3 comprises 14 residues. V lost 4 bases and J 7 bases, leaving 14 bases between the germline ends. The germline CDR1 and CDR2 sequences are SGHAT and FQNNGV.

V is TRBV5-1 and J is TRBJ1-4; 7 bases agree with TRBD1. CDR3 length equals 15 residues. Germline V CDR1 and CDR2: SGHRS, YFSETQ. J gave up 6 bases and V 2 bases, and 7 bases lay outside the gene matches. As DNA, the CDR3 is TGCGCCAGCAGCTTAACGACAGGGCCCTATGAAAAACTGTTTTTT. It encodes CASSLTTGPYEKLFF.